Ten or more counts support the clone carrying this T cell receptor beta chain. No antigen is known for it. This record belongs to a study of metastatic and nonmetastatic thyroid tumors. Study in general: The comparison covered peripheral blood and tumor or nodule tissue in malignant and benign thyroid patients. Findings of the study overall: In blood and tumor, TCR beta diversity was reportedly significantly higher in malignant thyroid tumors than in benign nodules.

The CDR3 consists of 15 residues. Germline-derived CDR1 and CDR2 are SGHAT and FQNNGV. The junction had 7 bases not matched to a gene; V was cut back by 5 bases and J by 0 bases. MiXCR re-clonotyped the PCR reads for TCRdb. The sample includes around 35,000 clones, 15% to 20% of them seen just once. Until they underwent thyroid surgery, no patient had received any treatment. The sequence was collected from a female donor with papillary thyroid cancer or a benign thyroid nodule (not recorded which). Some clones in this sample may be carry-over from other donors' samples. The chain joins TRBV11-2 to TRBJ2-7; 7 bases agree with TRBD2. The material sequenced was blood. This CDR3 is CASSERGDLSYEQYF. The CDR3 DNA is TGTGCCAGCAGCGAACGGGGGGATCTCTCCTACGAGCAGTACTTC. Full variable domain (rest looked up from reference TRBV11-2 and TRBJ2-7): EAGVAQSPRYKIIEKRQSVAFWCNPISGHATLYWYQQILGQGPKLLIQFQNNGVVDDSQLPKDRFSAERLKGVDSTLKIQPAKLEDSAVYLCASSERGDLSYEQYFGPGTRLTVT.